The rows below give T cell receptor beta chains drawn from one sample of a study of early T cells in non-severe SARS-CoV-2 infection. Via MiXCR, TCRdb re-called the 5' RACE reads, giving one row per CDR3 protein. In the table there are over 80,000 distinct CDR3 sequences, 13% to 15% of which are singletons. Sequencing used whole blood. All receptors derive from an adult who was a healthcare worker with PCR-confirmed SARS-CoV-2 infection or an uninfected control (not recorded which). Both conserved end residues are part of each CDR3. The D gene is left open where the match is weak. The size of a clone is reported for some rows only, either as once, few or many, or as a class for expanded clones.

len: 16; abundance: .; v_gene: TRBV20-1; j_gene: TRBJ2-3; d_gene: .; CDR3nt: TGCAGTGCTAAGGGGCGGTACGGGCCCGTGGCAGATACGCAGTATTTT; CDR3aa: CSAKGRYGPVADTQYF
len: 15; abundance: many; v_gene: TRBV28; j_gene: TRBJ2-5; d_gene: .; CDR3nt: TGTGCCAGCAGCCCCGCAGGAGGGTTCCAAGAGACCCAGTACTTC; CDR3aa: CASSPAGGFQETQYF
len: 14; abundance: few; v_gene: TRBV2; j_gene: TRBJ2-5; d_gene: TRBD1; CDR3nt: TGTGCCAGCAGGGCCACGGGACAGCAAGAGACCCAGTACTTC; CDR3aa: CASRATGQQETQYF
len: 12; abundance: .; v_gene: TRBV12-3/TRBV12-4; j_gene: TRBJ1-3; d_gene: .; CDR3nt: TGTGCCAGCAGTCCCGAGTTTCGCACCATATATTTT; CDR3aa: CASSPEFRTIYF
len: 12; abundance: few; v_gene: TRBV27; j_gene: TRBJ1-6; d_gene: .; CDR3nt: TGTGCCAGCAGTGAGGGAAATTCACCCCTCCACTTT; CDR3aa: CASSEGNSPLHF
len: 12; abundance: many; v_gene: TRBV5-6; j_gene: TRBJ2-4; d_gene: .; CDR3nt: TGTGCCAGCAGCTTCGCAAGCCACATTCAGTACTTC; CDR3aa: CASSFASHIQYF
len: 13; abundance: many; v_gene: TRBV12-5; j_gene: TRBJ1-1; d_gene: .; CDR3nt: TGTGCTAGTGGTTTGGGTGGAGGCACTGAAGCTTTCTTT; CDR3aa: CASGLGGGTEAFF
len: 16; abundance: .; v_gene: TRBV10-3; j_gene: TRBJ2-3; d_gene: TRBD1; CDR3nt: TGTGCCATCAGCGGATCCACAGGGGTCCGCACAGATACGCAGTATTTT; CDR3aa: CAISGSTGVRTDTQYF
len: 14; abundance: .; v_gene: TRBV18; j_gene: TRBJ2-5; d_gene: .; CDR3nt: TGTGCCAGCTCACCGAGCCGGTACCAAGAGACCCAGTACTTC; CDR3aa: CASSPSRYQETQYF
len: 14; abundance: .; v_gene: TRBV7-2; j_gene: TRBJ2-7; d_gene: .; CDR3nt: TGTGCCAGCAGCTTTAGTACTAGCTCCTACGAGCAGTACTTC; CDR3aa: CASSFSTSSYEQYF
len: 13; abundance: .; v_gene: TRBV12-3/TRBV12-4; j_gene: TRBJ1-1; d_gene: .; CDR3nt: TGTGCCAGCAGTTTCGTAGGGAACACTGAAGCTTTCTTT; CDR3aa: CASSFVGNTEAFF
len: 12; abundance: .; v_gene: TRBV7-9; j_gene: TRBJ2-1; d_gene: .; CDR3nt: TGTGCCAGCAGCTCTACGTCCAGAGAGCAGTTCTTC; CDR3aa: CASSSTSREQFF
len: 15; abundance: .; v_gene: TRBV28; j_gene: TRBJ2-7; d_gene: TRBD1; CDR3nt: TGTGCCAGCAGCCGAGGTGGGACAGGGGATCAGGAGCAGTACTTC; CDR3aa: CASSRGGTGDQEQYF
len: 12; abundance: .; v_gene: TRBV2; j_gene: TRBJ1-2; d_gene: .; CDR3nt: TGTGCCAGTCGTGGAGACAGCTATGGCTACACCTTC; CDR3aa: CASRGDSYGYTF
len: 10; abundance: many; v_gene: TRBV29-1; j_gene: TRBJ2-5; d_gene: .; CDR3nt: TGCAGCGTCGAGGGGGAGACCCAGTACTTC; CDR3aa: CSVEGETQYF
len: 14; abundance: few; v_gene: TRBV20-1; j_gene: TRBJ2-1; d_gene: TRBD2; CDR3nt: TGCAGTGCGTCCCTAGTCCCCTCGGGGGGTGAGCAGTTCTTC; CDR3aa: CSASLVPSGGEQFF
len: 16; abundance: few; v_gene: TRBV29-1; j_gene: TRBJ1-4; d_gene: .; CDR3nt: TGCAGCGTTGCCAGCCACAGGGAACCAACTAATGAAAAACTGTTTTTT; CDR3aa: CSVASHREPTNEKLFF
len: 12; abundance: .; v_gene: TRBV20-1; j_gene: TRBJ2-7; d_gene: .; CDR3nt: TGCAGTGCTAGAGACTTTAGTTACGAGCAGTACTTC; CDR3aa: CSARDFSYEQYF
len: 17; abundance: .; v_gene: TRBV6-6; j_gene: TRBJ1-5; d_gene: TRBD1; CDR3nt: TGTGCCAGCAGTCAGGGACAGGGGGCTAAGAGCAATCAGCCCCAGCATTTT; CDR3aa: CASSQGQGAKSNQPQHF
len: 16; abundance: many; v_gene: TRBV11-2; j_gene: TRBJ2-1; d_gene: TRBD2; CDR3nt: TGTGCCAGCAGCTTCAGACTAGCGGGGGGGTTCGATGAGCAGTTCTTC; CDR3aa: CASSFRLAGGFDEQFF
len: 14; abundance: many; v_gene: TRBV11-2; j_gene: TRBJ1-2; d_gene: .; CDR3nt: TGTGCCAGCAGCTTAGAAAGTATAGGATCTGGCTACACCTTC; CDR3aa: CASSLESIGSGYTF
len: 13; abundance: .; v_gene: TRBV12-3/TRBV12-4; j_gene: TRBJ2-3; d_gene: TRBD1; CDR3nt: TGTGCCAGCAGTAACAGGGGCGCAGATACGCAGTATTTT; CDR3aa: CASSNRGADTQYF
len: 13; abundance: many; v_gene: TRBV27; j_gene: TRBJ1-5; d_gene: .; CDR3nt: TGTGCCAGCAGTACACATAGCAATCAGCCCCAGCATTTT; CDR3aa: CASSTHSNQPQHF
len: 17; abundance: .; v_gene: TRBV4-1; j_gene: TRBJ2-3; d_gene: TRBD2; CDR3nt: TGCGCCAGCAGCCAGGGACTAGCGGGGTCAGGCACAGATACGCAGTATTTT; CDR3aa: CASSQGLAGSGTDTQYF
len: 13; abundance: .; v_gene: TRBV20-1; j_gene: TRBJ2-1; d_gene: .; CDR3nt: TGCAGTGCTAGTCTATATTCCTACAATGAGCAGTTCTTC; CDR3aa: CSASLYSYNEQFF
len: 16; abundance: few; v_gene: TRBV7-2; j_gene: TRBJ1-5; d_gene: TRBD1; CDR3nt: TGTGCCAGCAGCTTAGGAGGGACAGTCGTAGGGCAGCCCCAGCATTTT; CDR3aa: CASSLGGTVVGQPQHF
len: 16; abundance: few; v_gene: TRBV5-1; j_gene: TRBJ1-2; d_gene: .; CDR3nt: TGCGCCAGCAGCGAACAGGGATATCCCACCATCCAGGGCTACACCTTC; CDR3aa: CASSEQGYPTIQGYTF
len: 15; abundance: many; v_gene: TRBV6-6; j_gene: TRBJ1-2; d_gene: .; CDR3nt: TGTGCCAGCAGTTACCCCCCTTCCAGGGCCTATGGCTACACCTTC; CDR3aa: CASSYPPSRAYGYTF
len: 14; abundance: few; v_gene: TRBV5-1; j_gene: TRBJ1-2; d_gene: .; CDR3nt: TGCGCCAGCAGCAGAGGGGAACAGGCCTATGGCTACACCTTC; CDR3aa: CASSRGEQAYGYTF
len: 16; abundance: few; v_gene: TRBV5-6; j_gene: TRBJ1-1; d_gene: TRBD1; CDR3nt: TGTGCCAGCTACCCGACCGTCGACAGGGGGCTACCTGAAGCTTTCTTT; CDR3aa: CASYPTVDRGLPEAFF
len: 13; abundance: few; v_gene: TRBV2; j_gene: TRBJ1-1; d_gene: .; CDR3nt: TGTGCCAGCAGAAGCCCTCGGAGGGGTGAAGCTTTCTTT; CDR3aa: CASRSPRRGEAFF
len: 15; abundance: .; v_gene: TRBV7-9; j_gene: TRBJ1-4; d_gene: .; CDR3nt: TGTGCCAGCAGCTTATCGGGTTTTGCTAATGAAAAACTGTTTTTT; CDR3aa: CASSLSGFANEKLFF
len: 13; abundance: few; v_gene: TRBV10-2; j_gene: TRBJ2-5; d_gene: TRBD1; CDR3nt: TGCGCCAGCACAGGGACAGCCAAAGAGACCCAGTACTTC; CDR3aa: CASTGTAKETQYF
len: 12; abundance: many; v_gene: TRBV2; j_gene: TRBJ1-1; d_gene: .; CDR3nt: TGTGCCAGCATCGAGTTGAACACTGAAGCTTTCTTT; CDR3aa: CASIELNTEAFF
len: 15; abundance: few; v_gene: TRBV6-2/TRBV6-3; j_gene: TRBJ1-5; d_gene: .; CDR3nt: TGTGCCAGCAGTTTATGGCAGTATAGCAATCAGCCCCAGCATTTT; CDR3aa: CASSLWQYSNQPQHF
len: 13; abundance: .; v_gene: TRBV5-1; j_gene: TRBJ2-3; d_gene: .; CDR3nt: TGCGCCAGCAGCTCCCCTAGCACAGATACGCAGTATTTT; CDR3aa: CASSSPSTDTQYF
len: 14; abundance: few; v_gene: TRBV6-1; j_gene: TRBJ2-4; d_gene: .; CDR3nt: TGTGCCAGCAGTGGCAGGTTAGCCAAAAACATTCAGTACTTC; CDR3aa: CASSGRLAKNIQYF
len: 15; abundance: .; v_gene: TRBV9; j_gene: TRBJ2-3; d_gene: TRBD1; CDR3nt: TGTGCCAGCAGCGTGGGGACAGTATCTACAGATACGCAGTATTTT; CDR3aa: CASSVGTVSTDTQYF
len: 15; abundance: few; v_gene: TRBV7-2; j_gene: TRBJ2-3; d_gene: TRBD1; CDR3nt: TGTGCCAGCTCAATCGGGACAGGCGTAACAGATACGCAGTATTTT; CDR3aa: CASSIGTGVTDTQYF
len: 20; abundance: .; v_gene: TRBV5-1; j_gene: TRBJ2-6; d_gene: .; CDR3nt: TGCGCCAGCAGCTTGGCCCCGGGAGGGGGCGCTCCAAGTGGGGCCAACGTCCTGACTTTC; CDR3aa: CASSLAPGGGAPSGANVLTF
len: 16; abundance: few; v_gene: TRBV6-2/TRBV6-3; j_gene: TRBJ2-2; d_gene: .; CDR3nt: TGTGCCAGCAGTTACTCTAGTGGACAGAATGGTTGGGAGCTGTTTTTT; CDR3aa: CASSYSSGQNGWELFF
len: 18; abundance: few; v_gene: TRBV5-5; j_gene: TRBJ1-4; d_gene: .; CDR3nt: TGTGCCAGCAGCTTGGTGGGGACAAAGGTCGGCACTAATGAAAAACTGTTTTTT; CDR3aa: CASSLVGTKVGTNEKLFF